Sequencing of this T cell receptor (beta chain) was carried out in a study of blood T cell repertoires in COVID-19 (dated by TCRdb to about 2020). For the wider study: Samples from collaborators originated in the United States, Italy and Spain and spanned both the acute and convalescent phases of COVID-19. The material from the prospective study consisted of cDNA or gDNA derived from T cells, B-cell-depleted T cells, or PBMCs. Deeply sampled blood TCRbeta repertoires from subjects exposed to, actively infected with, or recovered from COVID-19 were included in the dataset. The repertoires were released in a freely available public database intended as a resource for research on the immune response to SARS-CoV-2. Samples came from the ongoing ImmuneRACE study (first 160 participants) plus 1,254 subjects from 6 global collaborators. Nearly every sample came with metadata listing a de-identified subject ID, COVID-19 status, age in years and sex. HLA class I and class II types, where available, came from metadata supplied by the sample provider rather than from assay-based typing. Points the paper makes about the study in general: The quantity of clinical and demographic metadata differed by source and by participant and was supplied without curation.

A second Seattle source provided samples from volunteer blood donors who had recovered from COVID-19. The collaborating institutions used their own protocols to collect whole blood in K2EDTA tubes. For TCRbeta analysis, collaborators shipped samples as frozen whole blood, isolated PBMCs, or DNA extracted from either of those sample types. TCRbeta CDR3 regions were amplified from genomic DNA by means of the immunoSEQ Assay, a bias-controlled multiplex PCR. The source study handled its data this way. Within the assay, amplification of reference gene primers was used to estimate how many nucleated cells each sample contained. To quantify the absolute abundance of each unique TCRbeta CDR3 rearrangement, sequence reads were collapsed and filtered. For each sample, productive Simpson clonality was calculated by taking the square root of Simpson's diversity index across productive rearrangements. The immuneACCESS repertoire file appears here via TCRdb, limited to in-frame rearrangements. These files lack a portion of the clones; in checked studies, under half of the deficit traces to unresolved V genes, and the cause of the others is not known. V and J calls and clone size are those listed in that table; D and trimming were worked out from the DNA. This sample is represented by approximately 240,000 clones; roughly 88% of them were singletons. The ten largest clones represent 2% to 2.5% of the sample.

In regard to this clone: Its antigen is not yet known. No qualities accompany the bases; no much larger clone lies one base away.

Cut back by 5 bases and 2 bases, the V and J ends lie 10 bases apart. Its CDR3 holds 14 amino acids, cysteine through phenylalanine. The sequence is cut down to CDR3 DNA, 42 bases in frame from base 1. The germline V gene gives CDR1 as MDHEN and CDR2 as SYDVKM. This clonotype was sampled from a woman between 35 and 50 years old who had recovered from COVID-19. Sequenced sample: peripheral blood. This chain joins TRBV28 to TRBJ1-3; TRBD1 is perhaps the D gene, given 5 matching bases. Read as DNA, the sequence is TGTGCCAGCAGTAGTACAGGTACTGGAAACACCATATATTTT. Translation gives CASSSTGTGNTIYF. Here the CDR3 is joined to the reference TRBV28 and TRBJ1-3 genes, and the full variable domain is: DVKVTQSSRYLVKRTGEKVFLECVQDMDHENMFWYRQDPGLGLRLIYFSYDVKMKEKGDIPEGYSVSREKKERFSLILESASTNQTSMYLCASSSTGTGNTIYFGEGSWLTVV.